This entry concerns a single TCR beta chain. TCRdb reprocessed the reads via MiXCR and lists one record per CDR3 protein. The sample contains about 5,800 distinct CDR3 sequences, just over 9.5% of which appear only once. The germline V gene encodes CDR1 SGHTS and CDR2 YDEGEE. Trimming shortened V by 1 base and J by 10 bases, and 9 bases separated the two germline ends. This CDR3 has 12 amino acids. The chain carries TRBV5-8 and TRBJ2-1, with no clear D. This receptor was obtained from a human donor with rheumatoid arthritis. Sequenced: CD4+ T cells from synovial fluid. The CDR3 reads CASSLTTTEQFF. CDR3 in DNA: TGTGCCAGCAGCTTGACGACAACAGAGCAGTTCTTC.